The T cell receptor (beta chain) under discussion was sequenced for a study of shared clonotypes between healthy human individuals. This CDR3 has 12 amino acids. Trimming removed 3 bases from V and 4 bases from J, with 6 bases in between. Per germline, CDR1 KGHSH and CDR2 LQKENI. The data were produced by immunoSEQ multiplex PCR, yet TCRdb's version contains in-frame clones alone and is incomplete. Here the sample spans roughly 2.2 million clones, more than 85% being singletons. Input material: naive CD4+ T cells from PBMCs. The sample's subset: CD45RA+ positively selected. The chain has TRBV18 and TRBJ2-5; D not resolved. The clonotype was recovered from a man between 18 and 29 years old in good health. Some clones in this sample may be carry-over from other donors' samples. CDR3 sequence (DNA): TGTGCCAGCTCACCCGTGGTAGAGACCCAGTACTTC. It translates to CASSPVVETQYF. Complete variable domain (other parts from reference TRBV18 and TRBJ2-5): NAGVMQNPRHLVRRRGQEARLRCSPMKGHSHVYWYRQLPEEGLKFMVYLQKENIIDESGMPKERFSAEFPKEGPSILRIQQVVRGDSAAYFCASSPVVETQYFGPGTRLLVL.